This T cell receptor beta chain was recorded in a study of T cell responses to AZD1222 COVID-19 vaccine. Study-wide points: Donor demographics were predominantly white British with a female majority; clonal diversity may be underestimated. The study found vaccine-associated CD4 TCRs spanning spike, dominant at 160-218 and 743-854. Spike-specific TCRs gained breadth and depth after people received two AZD1222 doses.

Comment on this clone: Its antigen is not identified.

Profiling relied on immunoSEQ multiplex PCR, and the TCRdb table lists in-frame clones only, not all of them. Here the sample spans approximately 150,000 clones, around 92% being singletons. The CDR3 has 15 amino acids. Trimming shortened V by 4 bases and J by 7 bases, and 14 bases separated the two germline ends. The germline V gene has CDR1 LNHNV and CDR2 YYDKDF (reference sequence). The sequencing used peripheral blood, collected on day 0 of AZD1222 vaccination. V is TRBV15 and J is TRBJ1-6; no definite D call. This TCR was recovered from an adult in good health. The CDR3 region is CATSNDDRRNSPLHF. CDR3 nucleotides: TGTGCCACCAGCAATGATGACCGGAGAAATTCACCCCTCCACTTT.